The 29 T cell receptor beta chains listed next were all sequenced from one sample in a study of high-grade serous ovarian cancer treatment subgroups. Tumor tissue was taken before any definitive surgery or chemotherapy was given. Repertoires were generated with immunoSEQ multiplex PCR, while TCRdb's copy carries only in-frame clones and drops some. This sample has over 1,500 clones, with around 86% found just once. Material: tumor tissue. The receptors shown here come from a human donor with high-grade serous ovarian cancer.

This clone was seen only a few times. The gene calls are TRBV27 and TRBJ1-6; TRBD1 agrees at 8 bases. This CDR3 is 14 amino acids long. Germline V gene lookup returns CDR1 MNHEY and CDR2 SMNVEV (reference sequence). V shed 3 bases, J shed 10 bases, and the junction held 5 bases outside the gene matches. DNA for the CDR3: TGTGCCAGCAGTTTGGGGCAGGGGGCCTCACCCCTCCACTTT. Its translation: CASSLGQGASPLHF.

This chain links TRBV10-3 with TRBJ1-2; D is perhaps TRBD1 (5 bases). Germline V lookup: CDR1 ENHRY, CDR2 SYGVKD. The V end was cut by 3 bases, the J end by 2 bases, with 10 bases between. The CDR3 covers 14 residues. This CDR3 is CAISDGGGNYGYTF. As DNA, the CDR3 is TGTGCCATCAGTGATGGGGGTGGGAACTATGGCTACACCTTC.

The chain couples TRBV30 to TRBJ2-2; the D gene is possibly TRBD1 (5 bases). Trimming took 2 bases from V and 7 from J, leaving 11 bases between them. The germline V gene encodes CDR1 GTSNPN and CDR2 SVGIG (reference sequence). The CDR3 is 13 residues long. In DNA, the CDR3 is TGTGCCTGGAGTCCAGGGTTTGGCGGGGAGCTGTTTTTT. Translating gives CAWSPGFGGELFF.

The chain employs TRBV7-9 and TRBJ1-4; no clear D gene. The germline V and J ends were trimmed by 5 bases and 8 bases, with 12 bases remaining between them. The CDR3 is made up of 13 amino acids. Germline V gives CDR1 SEHNR, CDR2 FQNEAQ (reference sequence). The CDR3 coding sequence is TGTGCCAGCAGCGCTCAGGTTCAAGAAAAACTGTTTTTT. It codes for CASSAQVQEKLFF.

Points on this clone: This sample also contains other DNA sequences that code for the same CDR3. This sequence joins TRBV4-1 and TRBJ2-1; D might be TRBD1 or TRBD2, each matching 6 bases. Germline V gene lookup returns CDR1 MGHRA and CDR2 YSYEKL. The CDR3 totals 14 residues. V lost 1 base and J lost 4, with 8 bases in between. DNA for the CDR3: TGCGCCAGCAGCCAAGGGGGGGCATACAATGAGCAGTTCTTC. Encoded protein: CASSQGGAYNEQFF.

The chain is built from TRBV18 and TRBJ1-2; TRBD1 is a possible D gene (5 bases). The CDR3 totals 13 residues. The ends were cut back, 3 bases at V and 2 bases at J, with 7 bases in the middle. The germline gives CDR1 KGHSH, CDR2 LQKENI. The CDR3 protein is CASSPGPNYGYTF. CDR3 DNA sequence: TGTGCCAGCTCACCGGGACCCAACTATGGCTACACCTTC.

This clone was observed a single time. The chain carries TRBV19 and TRBJ2-5; possibly TRBD2 for D (6 bases). V gave up 3 bases and J gave up 7 bases, with 18 bases separating them. Germline V gene lookup returns CDR1 LNHDA and CDR2 SQIVND (reference sequence). This CDR3 region has 15 residues. The DNA for the CDR3 is TGTGCCAGTAGTATGCGGGGCGTGACTGAGTCGACCCAGTACTTC. Protein: CASSMRGVTESTQYF.

The chain couples TRBV6-5 to TRBJ1-4; 10 positions agree with TRBD1. The CDR3 sequence is 15 residues long. V trimming: 4 bases; J trimming: 9 bases; junction bases outside the gene matches: 8. Germline CDR1 and CDR2: MNHEY and SVGAGI. The CDR3 region is CASSFRQGAVKKLFF. The DNA of the CDR3 is TGTGCCAGCAGTTTTAGACAGGGGGCGGTGAAAAAACTGTTTTTT.

This clone was counted once. This chain joins TRBV19 and TRBJ1-6; no definite D call. Per the germline V gene, CDR1 is LNHDA and CDR2 is SQIVND (reference sequence). V lost 3 bases and J lost 0, with 18 bases in between. The CDR3 runs to 19 residues. CDR3: CASSIRRAAFSSYNSPLHF. The CDR3 DNA follows: TGTGCCAGTAGTATCCGGAGGGCAGCATTCAGCTCCTATAATTCACCCCTCCACTTT. The full variable domain, with the rest looked up from reference TRBV19 and TRBJ1-6, is DGGITQSPKYLFRKEGQNVTLSCEQNLNHDAMYWYRQDPGQGLRLIYYSQIVNDFQKGDIAEGYSVSREKKESFPLTVTSAQKNPTAFYLCASSIRRAAFSSYNSPLHFGNGTRLTVT.

This clone was counted between two and nine times. This sequence joins TRBV10-3 and TRBJ2-2; D ambiguous. Germline assignment: CDR1 ENHRY and CDR2 SYGVKD. The CDR3 loop spans 17 amino acids. The ends were cut back, 6 bases at V and 0 bases at J, with 17 bases in the middle. CDR3 loop: CAIRIRPTPANTGELFF. CDR3 coding DNA: TGTGCCATCAGGATCCGGCCCACACCCGCGAACACCGGGGAGCTGTTTTTT.

The J gene is TRBJ2-1, the V gene TRBV7-9, with 8 bases that match TRBD1. CDR1 and CDR2 from the germline V gene are SEHNR and FQNEAQ (reference sequence). The trim removed 5 bases at V and 0 bases at J, leaving 3 bases unmatched. This CDR3 is built from 15 residues. Written as DNA, the CDR3 is TGTGCCAGCAGCGGGGACAGGCCCTCCTACAATGAGCAGTTCTTC. Translated, it gives CASSGDRPSYNEQFF. The full variable domain, completed using reference TRBV7-9 and TRBJ2-1, is DTGVSQNPRHKITKRGQNVTFRCDPISEHNRLYWYRQTLGQGPEFLTYFQNEAQLEKSRLLSDRFSAERPKGSFSTLEIQRTEQGDSAMYLCASSGDRPSYNEQFFGPGTRLTVL.

The chain recombines TRBV19 with TRBJ2-1; D gene unclear. V was clipped by 4 bases and J by 0 bases, with 16 bases between them. CDR1 is LNHDA, CDR2 SQIVND, per germline (reference sequence). This CDR3 contains 17 residues. The CDR3 sequence is CASSTYRWFASYNEQFF. CDR3 bases: TGTGCCAGTAGTACTTATCGGTGGTTCGCCTCCTACAATGAGCAGTTCTTC.

V gene TRBV30 combines with J gene TRBJ2-4; a possible D gene is TRBD1 (6 bases). Trimming removed 4 bases at V and 8 bases at J, with 12 bases between. This CDR3 has 12 amino acids. Germline assignment: CDR1 GTSNPN and CDR2 SVGIG (reference sequence). The CDR3 DNA follows: TGTGCCTGGAACAGGGAACCCTACATTCAGTACTTC. It encodes CAWNREPYIQYF.

V gene TRBV28 combines with J gene TRBJ1-1, with D unresolved. This CDR3 region has 17 residues. Germline V gene lookup returns CDR1 MDHEN and CDR2 SYDVKM. V lost 6 bases, J lost 0 bases, and 20 bases lay in between. Here the CDR3 reads CASRGWEGGLMNTEAFF. CDR3 DNA: TGTGCCAGCAGGGGATGGGAGGGCGGGCTAATGAACACTGAAGCTTTCTTT.

This clone came up once. Its ends do not fully match the called genes, so a read error is possible. The sample carries other DNA sequences with the same CDR3. V is TRBV27 and J is TRBJ1-1, with D perhaps matching TRBD1 (6 bases). CDR1 is MNHEY, CDR2 SMNVEV, per germline (reference sequence). The CDR3 runs 13 residues. The CDR3 reads CASSFNRDTEAFF. In nucleotides, the CDR3 is TGTGCCAGCAGTTTTAACAGGGACACTGAGGCTTTCTTT.

This rearrangement joins TRBV5-1 to TRBJ2-1, with D maybe TRBD2 (5 bases). Germline values: CDR1 SGHRS, CDR2 YFSETQ. The V end was cut by 2 bases, the J end by 8 bases, with 8 bases between. The CDR3 sequence is 12 residues long. The CDR3 DNA is TGCGCCAGCAGCTTTTCCGGGGATGAGCAGTTCTTC. Translation: CASSFSGDEQFF.

The chain has TRBV6-1 and TRBJ2-1; 7 bases match TRBD1. Germline V gives CDR1 MNHNS, CDR2 SASEGT. V dropped 3 bases and J dropped 2; count of bases not matched to a gene: 4. This CDR3 has 15 residues. The CDR3 reads CASSDLGQPYNEQFF. CDR3 DNA: TGTGCCAGCAGTGATTTGGGACAGCCCTACAATGAGCAGTTCTTC.

V and J are TRBV6-5 and TRBJ2-3, with TRBD2 matching 12 bases. CDR1 is MNHEY, CDR2 SVGAGI, per germline. The CDR3 is 16 amino acids. J lost 5 bases, V lost 4 bases, and 7 bases had no gene match. CDR3 amino acids: CASSSGLAGKRDTQYF. In nucleotides, the CDR3 is TGTGCCAGCAGTTCCGGACTAGCGGGAAAAAGAGATACGCAGTATTTT.

The rearrangement uses TRBV7-2 and TRBJ2-3; 10 nucleotides agree with TRBD1. The CDR3 runs to 17 residues. J lost 6 bases, V lost 5 bases, and 14 bases had no gene match. The germline V gene has CDR1 SGHTA and CDR2 FQGNSA. As DNA, the CDR3 is TGTGCCAGCAGCGTCCGGGACAGGGGAGGTTCCTTGGATACGCAGTATTTT. Protein sequence: CASSVRDRGGSLDTQYF.

The chain couples TRBV6-6 to TRBJ2-1, with 7 bases fitting TRBD1. After removal of 5 bases from V and 5 bases from J, the junction contained 12 bases not matched to a gene. There are 16 residues in the CDR3. CDR1 MNHNY and CDR2 SVGAGI come from the germline V gene (reference sequence). For the CDR3, the DNA is TGTGCCAGCAGTGGAAGAGACAGGGACGGGAACAATGAGCAGTTCTTC. This gives the protein CASSGRDRDGNNEQFF.

The chain combines TRBV6-9 with TRBJ1-2, with D unclear. V lost 4 bases and J lost 4, with 13 bases in between. The germline V gene encodes CDR1 MNHGY and CDR2 SVAAGI. There are 14 residues in the CDR3. The CDR3: CASSSQDGGYGYTF. CDR3 nucleotides: TGTGCCAGCAGTTCCCAGGACGGAGGCTATGGCTACACCTTC.

The rearrangement uses TRBV7-2 and TRBJ1-3; D call uncertain. CDR1 is SGHTA, CDR2 FQGNSA, per germline. With 5 bases removed from V and 4 bases from J, the gap between germline ends came to 12 bases. CDR3 length: 14 amino acids. DNA for the CDR3: TGTGCCAGCAGCCCGCAGGCGGGAGGAAACACCATATATTTT. Amino acid sequence: CASSPQAGGNTIYF.

V usage is TRBV18 and J usage is TRBJ2-5; 7 bases line up with TRBD1. The CDR3 is 14 amino acids. V gave up 2 bases and J gave up 2 bases; unmatched junction bases: 2. Per the germline V gene, CDR1 is KGHSH and CDR2 is LQKENI. CDR3 sequence reads: CASSPGTAQETQYF. The CDR3 region has the DNA TGTGCCAGCTCACCAGGGACAGCGCAAGAGACCCAGTACTTC.

The CDR3 DNA reads TGTGCCAGCAGCTTTAGGCGGCTGAACACTGAAGCTTTCTTT. This translates into CASSFRRLNTEAFF. The chain uses TRBV7-8 and TRBJ1-1; D gene uncertain. V was clipped by 3 bases and J by 0 bases, with 8 bases between them. This CDR3 has 14 amino acids. In germline, CDR1 is SGHVS, CDR2 FQNEAQ.

Here the CDR3 reads CASRQIAAGGMKQYV. As DNA, the CDR3 is TGCGCCAGCAGACAAATAGCGGCAGGGGGCATGAAGCAGTACGTC. V gene TRBV5-1 combines with J gene TRBJ2-7, with TRBD1 matching over 8 bases. This CDR3 has 15 amino acids. CDR1 and CDR2 from the germline V gene are SGHRS and YFSETQ. J lost 8 bases, V lost 5 bases, and 15 bases had no gene match.

This clone is labeled large (0.1 to 1%). The gene calls are TRBV11-3 and TRBJ2-2; TRBD2 is a possible D gene (5 bases). The CDR3 consists of 14 residues. Per the germline V gene, CDR1 is SGHNT and CDR2 is YENEEA. V was cut by 8 bases and J by 7 bases, with 17 bases left in between. CDR3 region: CASQSSYSGGELFF. The CDR3 nucleotides are TGTGCCAGCCAGTCCTCCTACAGCGGCGGGGAGCTGTTTTTT.

The V call is TRBV9, the J call TRBJ2-3; 11 positions agree with TRBD1. The CDR3 is 14 amino acids. CDR1 is SGDLS and CDR2 is YYNGEE in the germline V gene. V lost 0 bases, J lost 6 bases, and 0 bases stayed unmatched. The CDR3 loop is CASSVGTGGDTQYF. The CDR3 nucleotides are TGTGCCAGCAGCGTAGGGACAGGGGGCGATACGCAGTATTTT. Full variable domain (outside the CDR3, taken from reference TRBV9 and TRBJ2-3): DSGVTQTPKHLITATGQRVTLRCSPRSGDLSVYWYQQSLDQGLQFLIQYYNGEERAKGNILERFSAQQFPDLHSELNLSSLELGDSALYFCASSVGTGGDTQYFGPGTRLTVL.

The rearrangement uses TRBV18 and TRBJ1-1; maybe TRBD1 (5 bases). CDR3 length: 14 amino acids. Trimming took 3 bases from V and 5 from J, leaving 13 bases between them. Germline loops: CDR1 KGHSH, CDR2 LQKENI. CDR3 amino acids: CASSPGDVGTEAFF. CDR3 nucleotide sequence: TGTGCCAGCTCACCGGGGGATGTAGGGACTGAAGCTTTCTTT. The full variable domain, its missing parts supplied by reference TRBV18 and TRBJ1-1, is NAGVMQNPRHLVRRRGQEARLRCSPMKGHSHVYWYRQLPEEGLKFMVYLQKENIIDESGMPKERFSAEFPKEGPSILRIQQVVRGDSAAYFCASSPGDVGTEAFFGQGTRLTVV.

This chain links TRBV5-4 with TRBJ2-1; D might be TRBD2 (6 bases). The CDR3 sequence is 13 residues long. The V gene's germline CDR1 is SGHNT and CDR2 YYREEE (reference sequence). V was cut by 4 bases and J by 4 bases, with 9 bases left in between. The CDR3 nucleotides read TGTGCCAGCAGCATGGGAGGTTACAATGAGCAGTTCTTC. This gives the protein CASSMGGYNEQFF.